The source of this T cell receptor (beta chain) is a study of CXCR3-negative and CXCR3-positive naive CD8 T cells. Study-level results: Similar TRBV-TRBJ gene usage was seen in naive CXCR3-negative and CXCR3-positive cells, but not in memory cells. TRB CDR3s of CXCR3-positive naive cells were more hydrophobic than those of CXCR3-negative naive cells.

To note about this clonotype: The antigen remains undetermined.

This CDR3 is built from 14 residues. Germline lookup yields CDR1 MNHEY and CDR2 SVGEGT. Sorting yielded triplicates of about 280,000 cells for each CD8+ T cell subset. Researchers prepared the TRB cDNA libraries using 5' RACE with UMI labels. From its re-call of the 5' RACE reads, TCRdb lists each CDR3 protein once, without DNA. The specimen's table records under 150,000 distinct CDR3 sequences. The rearrangement links TRBV6-2 or TRBV6-3 to TRBJ2-2; no DNA is available, so the TRBD2 call from TCRdb remains unchecked. The TCR comes from a human donor in good health. Some clones in this sample may be carry-over from other donors' samples. The material sequenced was naive CXCR3+ CD8+ T cells from blood. The subset was: CD45RO-CCR7+CD27+CD95- naive CD8+ T cells expressing CXCR3 (TNR3+). This CDR3 is CASSPAGYGGELFF.